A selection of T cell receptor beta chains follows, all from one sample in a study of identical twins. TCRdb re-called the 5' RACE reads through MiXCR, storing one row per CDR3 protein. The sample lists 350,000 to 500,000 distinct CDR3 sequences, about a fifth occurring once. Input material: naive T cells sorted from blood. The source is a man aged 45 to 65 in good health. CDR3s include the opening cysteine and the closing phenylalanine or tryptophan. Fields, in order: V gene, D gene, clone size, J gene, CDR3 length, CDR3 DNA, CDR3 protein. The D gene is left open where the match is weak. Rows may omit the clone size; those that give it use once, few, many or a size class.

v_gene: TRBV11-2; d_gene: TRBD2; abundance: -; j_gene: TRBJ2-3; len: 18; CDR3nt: TGTGCCAGCAGCTTAGTGGCTAGCGGGAGGTATATGAGAGATACGCAGTATTTT; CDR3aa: CASSLVASGRYMRDTQYF
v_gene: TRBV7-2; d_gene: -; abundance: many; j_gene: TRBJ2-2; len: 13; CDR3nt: TGTGCCAGCAAGGGGACAACCACCGGGGAGCTGTTTTTT; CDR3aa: CASKGTTTGELFF
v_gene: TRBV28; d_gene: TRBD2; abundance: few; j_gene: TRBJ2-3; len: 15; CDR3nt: TGTGCCAGCAGCCCCAGCGGGGTGTACACAGATACGCAGTATTTT; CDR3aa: CASSPSGVYTDTQYF
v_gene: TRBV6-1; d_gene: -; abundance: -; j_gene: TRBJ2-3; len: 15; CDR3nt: TGTGCCAGCAGTGAAGGAGGCGTTAGGACAGATACGCAGTATTTT; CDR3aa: CASSEGGVRTDTQYF
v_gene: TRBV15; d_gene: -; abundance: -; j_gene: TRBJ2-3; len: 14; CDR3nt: TGTGCCACCAGCACGTCTCCGGGGGAAGATACGCAGTATTTT; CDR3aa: CATSTSPGEDTQYF
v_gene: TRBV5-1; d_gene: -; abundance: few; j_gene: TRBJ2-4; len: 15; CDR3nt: TGCGCCAGCAGCTTTTGGTCTGCAGGGACAAACATTCAGTACTTC; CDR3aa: CASSFWSAGTNIQYF
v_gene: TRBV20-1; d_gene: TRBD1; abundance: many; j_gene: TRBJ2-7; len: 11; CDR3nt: TGCAGTGCCCAACAGGGGTACGAGCAGTACTTC; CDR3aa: CSAQQGYEQYF
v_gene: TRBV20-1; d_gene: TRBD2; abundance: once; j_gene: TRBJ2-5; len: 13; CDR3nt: TGCAGTGCCAAGCCGGGACTAGCAGGGACCCAGTACTTC; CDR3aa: CSAKPGLAGTQYF
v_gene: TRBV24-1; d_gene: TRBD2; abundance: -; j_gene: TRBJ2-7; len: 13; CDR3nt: TGTGCCGGCAAGCGGGAGGGGGCCTACGAGCAGTACTTC; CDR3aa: CAGKREGAYEQYF
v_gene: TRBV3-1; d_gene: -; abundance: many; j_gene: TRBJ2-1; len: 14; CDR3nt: TGTGCCAGCAGCCTAATAGGGGGCTACAATGAGCAGTTCTTC; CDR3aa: CASSLIGGYNEQFF
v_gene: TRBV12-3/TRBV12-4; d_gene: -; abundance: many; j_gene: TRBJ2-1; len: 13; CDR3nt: TGTGCCAGCAGCGAAGGGGGCGGGGGGGAGCAGTTCTTC; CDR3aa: CASSEGGGGEQFF
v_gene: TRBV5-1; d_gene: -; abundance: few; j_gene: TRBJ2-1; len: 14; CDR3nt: TGCGCCAGCAGCTTGGATGCCACCCAGGGTGAGCAGTTCTTC; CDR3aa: CASSLDATQGEQFF
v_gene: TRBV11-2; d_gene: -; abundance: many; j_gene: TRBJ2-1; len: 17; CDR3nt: TGTGCCAGCAGCCACGCGAGGGGCTTCAGCTCCTACAATGAGCAGTTCTTC; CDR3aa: CASSHARGFSSYNEQFF
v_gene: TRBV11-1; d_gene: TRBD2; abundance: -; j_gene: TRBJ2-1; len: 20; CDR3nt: TGTGCCAGCAGCTTTTTGCCTCGGCGGTCTAGCGGGGGGCTTCAGTATGAGCAGTTCTTC; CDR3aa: CASSFLPRRSSGGLQYEQFF
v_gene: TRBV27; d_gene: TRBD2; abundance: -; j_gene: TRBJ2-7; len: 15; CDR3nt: TGTGCCAGCAGTTTAATTGGGACTAGCCTCTACGAGCAGTACTTC; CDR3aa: CASSLIGTSLYEQYF
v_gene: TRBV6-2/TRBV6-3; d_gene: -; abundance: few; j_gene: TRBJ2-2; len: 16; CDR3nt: TGTGCCAGCAGTCCCAGGTGGCTAGCCCGAACCGGGGAGCTGTTTTTT; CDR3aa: CASSPRWLARTGELFF
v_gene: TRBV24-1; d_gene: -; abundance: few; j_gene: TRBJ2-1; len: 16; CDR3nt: TGTGCCACCAGTGATCCTCGTCAGGGCTCCTACAATGAGCAGTTCTTC; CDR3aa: CATSDPRQGSYNEQFF
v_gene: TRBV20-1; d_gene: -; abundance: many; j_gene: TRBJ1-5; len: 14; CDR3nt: TGCAGTGCTAGGGGCAGGGGAGCGAATCAGCCCCAGCATTTT; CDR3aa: CSARGRGANQPQHF
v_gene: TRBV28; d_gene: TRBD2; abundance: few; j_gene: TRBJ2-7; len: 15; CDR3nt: TGTGCCAGCAGTTACACCGGGACTAACCGTCACGAGCAGTACTTC; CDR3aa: CASSYTGTNRHEQYF
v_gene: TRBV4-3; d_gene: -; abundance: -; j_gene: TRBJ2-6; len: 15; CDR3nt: TGCGCCAGCAGCCAAACGAGCTCTGGGGCCAACGTCCTGACTTTC; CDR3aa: CASSQTSSGANVLTF
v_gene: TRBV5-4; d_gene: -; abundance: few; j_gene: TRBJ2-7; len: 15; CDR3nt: TGTGCCAGCAGCGCTGGGACCGTACAGGCCTACGAGCAGTACTTC; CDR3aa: CASSAGTVQAYEQYF
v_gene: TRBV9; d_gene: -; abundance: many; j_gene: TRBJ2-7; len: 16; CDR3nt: TGTGCCAGCAGCGTAGATGGGACGTCAAGCTCCTACGAGCAGTACTTC; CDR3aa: CASSVDGTSSSYEQYF
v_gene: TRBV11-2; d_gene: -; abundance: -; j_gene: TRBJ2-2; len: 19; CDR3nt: TGTGCCAGCAGCTCCCGGCGCCGACACCGAGCTACGAACACCGGGGAGCTGTTTTTT; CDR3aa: CASSSRRRHRATNTGELFF
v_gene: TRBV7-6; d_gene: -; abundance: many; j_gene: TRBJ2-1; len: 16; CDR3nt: TGTGCCAGCAGCTCCATTAGCGGACGGTCCTACAATGAGCAGTTCTTC; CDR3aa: CASSSISGRSYNEQFF
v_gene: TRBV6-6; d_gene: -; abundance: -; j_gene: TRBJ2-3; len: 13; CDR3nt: TGTGCCAGCAGCCCCCTCGGGGCAGATACGCAGTATTTT; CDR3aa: CASSPLGADTQYF
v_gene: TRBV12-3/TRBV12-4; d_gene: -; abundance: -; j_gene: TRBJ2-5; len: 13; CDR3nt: TGTGCCAGCAGTACGACTAGTTTAGAGACCCAGTACTTC; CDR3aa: CASSTTSLETQYF
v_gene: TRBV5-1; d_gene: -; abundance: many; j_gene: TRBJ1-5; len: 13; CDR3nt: TGCGCCAGCAGCAGCGGGATCCATCAGCCCCAGCATTTT; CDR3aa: CASSSGIHQPQHF
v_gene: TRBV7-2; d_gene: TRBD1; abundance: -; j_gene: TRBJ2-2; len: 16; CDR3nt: TGTGCCAGCAGCTTAGATAGGGGGCAGGTCACCGGGGAGCTGTTTTTT; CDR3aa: CASSLDRGQVTGELFF
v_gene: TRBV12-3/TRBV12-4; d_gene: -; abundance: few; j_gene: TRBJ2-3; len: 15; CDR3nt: TGTGCCAGCAGTTTCTCAGGGGGGGGATCTGGTACGCAGTATTTT; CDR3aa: CASSFSGGGSGTQYF
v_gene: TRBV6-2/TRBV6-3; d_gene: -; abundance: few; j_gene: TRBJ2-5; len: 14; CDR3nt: TGTGCCAGCAACCCGGGACCCAGTGCCGAGACCCAGTACTTC; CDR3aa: CASNPGPSAETQYF
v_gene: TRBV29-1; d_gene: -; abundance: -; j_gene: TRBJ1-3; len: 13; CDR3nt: TGCAGCGTTGACGAAAGGCACGGAAACACCATATATTTT; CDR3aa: CSVDERHGNTIYF
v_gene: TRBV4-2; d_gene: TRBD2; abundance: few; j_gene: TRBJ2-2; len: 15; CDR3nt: TGTGCCAGCAGCCAAGCTAGCGGAAACACCGGGGAGCTGTTTTTT; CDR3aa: CASSQASGNTGELFF
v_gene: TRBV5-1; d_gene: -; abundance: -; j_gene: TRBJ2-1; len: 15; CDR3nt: TGCGCCAGCAGTGTGGGTATGGTCACAATTGATGAGCAGTTCTTC; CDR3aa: CASSVGMVTIDEQFF
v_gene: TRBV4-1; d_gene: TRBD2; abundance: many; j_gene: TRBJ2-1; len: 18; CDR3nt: TGCGCCAGCAGCCAAAGGACTAGCGGGGGGCAAATTTACAATGAGCAGTTCTTC; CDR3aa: CASSQRTSGGQIYNEQFF
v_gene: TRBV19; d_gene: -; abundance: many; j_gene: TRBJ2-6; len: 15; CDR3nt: TGTGCCAGTAGTGATAAGGTTGCTGGGGCCAACGTCCTGACTTTC; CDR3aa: CASSDKVAGANVLTF
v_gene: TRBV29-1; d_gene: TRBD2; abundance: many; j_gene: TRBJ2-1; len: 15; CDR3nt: TGCAGCGTTGATTCGAGCGGGAGGGCCAAGAATGAGCAGTTCTTC; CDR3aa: CSVDSSGRAKNEQFF
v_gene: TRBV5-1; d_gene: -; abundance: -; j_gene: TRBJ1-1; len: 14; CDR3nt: TGCGCCAGCAGCTTGGAGGTCGTTGGGACTGAAGCTTTCTTT; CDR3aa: CASSLEVVGTEAFF
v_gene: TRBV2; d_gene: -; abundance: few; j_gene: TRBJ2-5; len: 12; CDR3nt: TGTGCCAGCAGTGCCAGGGAAGAGACCCAGTACTTC; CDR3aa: CASSAREETQYF
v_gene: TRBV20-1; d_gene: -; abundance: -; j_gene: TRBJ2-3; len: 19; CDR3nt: TGCAGTGCTAGACATCGTCAAGGGCAGGGCGGTTCTAACACAGATACGCAGTATTTT; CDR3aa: CSARHRQGQGGSNTDTQYF
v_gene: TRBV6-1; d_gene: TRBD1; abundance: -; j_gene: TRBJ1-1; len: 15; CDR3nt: TGTGCCAGCAGTGCCGGGACAGGGGTATATACTGAAGCTTTCTTT; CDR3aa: CASSAGTGVYTEAFF
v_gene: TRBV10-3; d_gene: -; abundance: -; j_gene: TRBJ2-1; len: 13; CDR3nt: TGTGCCATGGGAATCGACACGAACAATGAGCAGTTCTTC; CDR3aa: CAMGIDTNNEQFF
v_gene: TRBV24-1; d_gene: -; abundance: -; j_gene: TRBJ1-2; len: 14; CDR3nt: TGTGCCACCAGTGACTCCGGAGCTAACTATGGCTACACCTTC; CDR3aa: CATSDSGANYGYTF
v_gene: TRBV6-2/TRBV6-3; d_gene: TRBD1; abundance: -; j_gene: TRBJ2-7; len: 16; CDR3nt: TGTGCCAGCAGACCCGGGTCGGGACAGAAAGCCTACGAGCAGTACTTC; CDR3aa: CASRPGSGQKAYEQYF
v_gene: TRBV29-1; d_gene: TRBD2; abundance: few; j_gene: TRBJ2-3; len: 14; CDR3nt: TGCAGCGTCCGACTAGCGGGGACCACAGATACGCAGTATTTT; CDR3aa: CSVRLAGTTDTQYF
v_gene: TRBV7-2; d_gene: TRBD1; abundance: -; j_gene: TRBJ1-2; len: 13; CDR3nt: TGTGCCAGCAGCGTGGACAGGTCATATGGCTACACCTTC; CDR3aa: CASSVDRSYGYTF
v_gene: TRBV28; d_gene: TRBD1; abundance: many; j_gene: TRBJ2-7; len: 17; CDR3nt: TGTGCCAGCAGTTTACCCGCCGGACAGGGGACTTCCTACGAGCAGTACTTC; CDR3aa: CASSLPAGQGTSYEQYF
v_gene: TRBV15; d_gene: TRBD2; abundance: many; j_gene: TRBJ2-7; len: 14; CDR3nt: TGTGCCACCAGCGGGGGGGGGAGCTATTACGAGCAGTACTTC; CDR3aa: CATSGGGSYYEQYF
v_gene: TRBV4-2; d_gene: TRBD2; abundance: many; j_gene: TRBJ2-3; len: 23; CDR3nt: TGTGCCAGCAGCCAAGAGCCCAGCGGGGGGCGCCGAGGGCCCTCGGGATCCACAGATACGCAGTATTTT; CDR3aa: CASSQEPSGGRRGPSGSTDTQYF
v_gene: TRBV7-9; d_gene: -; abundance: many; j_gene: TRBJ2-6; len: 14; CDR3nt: TGTGCCAGCAGTGTTTACTCTGGGGCCAACGTCCTGACTTTC; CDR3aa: CASSVYSGANVLTF